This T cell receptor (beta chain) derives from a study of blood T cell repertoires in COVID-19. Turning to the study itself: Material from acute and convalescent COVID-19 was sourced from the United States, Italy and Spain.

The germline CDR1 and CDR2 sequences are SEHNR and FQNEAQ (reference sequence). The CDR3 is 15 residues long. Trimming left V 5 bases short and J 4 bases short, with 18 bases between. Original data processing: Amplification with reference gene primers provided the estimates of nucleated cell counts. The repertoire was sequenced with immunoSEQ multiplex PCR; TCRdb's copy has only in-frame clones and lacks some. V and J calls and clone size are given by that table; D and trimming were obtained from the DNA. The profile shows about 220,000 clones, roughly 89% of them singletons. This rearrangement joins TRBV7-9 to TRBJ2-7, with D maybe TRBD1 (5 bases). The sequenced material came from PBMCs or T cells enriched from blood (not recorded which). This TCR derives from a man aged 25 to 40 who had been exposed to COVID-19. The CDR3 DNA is TGTGCCAGCAGCCCTGACAGCCAAGGGGTGTACGAGCAGTACTTC. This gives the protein CASSPDSQGVYEQYF.